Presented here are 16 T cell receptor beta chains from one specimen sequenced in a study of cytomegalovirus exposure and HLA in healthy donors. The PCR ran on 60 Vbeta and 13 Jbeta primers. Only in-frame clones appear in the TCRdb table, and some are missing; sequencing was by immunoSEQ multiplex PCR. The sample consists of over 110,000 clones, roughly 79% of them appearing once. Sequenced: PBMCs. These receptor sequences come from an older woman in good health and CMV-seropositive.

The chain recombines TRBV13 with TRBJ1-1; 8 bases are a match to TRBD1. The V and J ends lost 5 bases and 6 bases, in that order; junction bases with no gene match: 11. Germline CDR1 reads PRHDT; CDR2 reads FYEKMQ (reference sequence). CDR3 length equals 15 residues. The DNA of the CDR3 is TGTGCCAGCAGCCATCGTGGACAGGGTTTTTCTGAAGCTTTCTTT. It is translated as CASSHRGQGFSEAFF.

CDR3 amino acids: CASSRNRGTLAKNIQYF. The CDR3 nucleotides are TGTGCCAGCAGCCGGAACAGGGGGACTCTAGCCAAAAACATTCAGTACTTC. The chain links TRBV11-3 to TRBJ2-4, with 8 positions matching TRBD1. The CDR3 covers 17 residues. Germline V gives CDR1 SGHNT, CDR2 YENEEA. With V trimmed by 5 bases and J by 0 bases, 9 bases remained unmatched. The complete variable domain, with remaining parts taken from reference TRBV11-3 and TRBJ2-4, reads EAGVVQSPRYKIIEKKQPVAFWCNPISGHNTLYWYLQNLGQGPELLIRYENEEAVDDSQLPKDRFSAERLKGVDSTLKIQPAELGDSAVYLCASSRNRGTLAKNIQYFGAGTRLSVL.

The CDR3 DNA reads TGTGCCAGCAGTTTCGGGGGGGTGGAGACCCAGTACTTC. Encoded protein: CASSFGGVETQYF. J is TRBJ2-5 and V is TRBV2, with 8 bases fitting TRBD2. Germline V lookup: CDR1 SNHLY, CDR2 FYNNEI. V shed 5 bases and J 5 bases; nucleotides not matched to a gene: 4. There are 13 residues in the CDR3.

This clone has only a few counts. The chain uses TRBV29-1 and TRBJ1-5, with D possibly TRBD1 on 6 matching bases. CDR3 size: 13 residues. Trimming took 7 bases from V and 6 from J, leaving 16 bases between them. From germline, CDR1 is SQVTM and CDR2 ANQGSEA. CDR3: CSAAQGVFQPQHF. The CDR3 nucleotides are TGCAGCGCCGCACAGGGTGTATTTCAGCCCCAGCATTTT.

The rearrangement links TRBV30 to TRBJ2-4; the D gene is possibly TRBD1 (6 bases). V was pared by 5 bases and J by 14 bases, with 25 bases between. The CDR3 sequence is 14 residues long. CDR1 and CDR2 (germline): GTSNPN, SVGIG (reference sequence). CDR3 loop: CAWDKSPTGRFEYF. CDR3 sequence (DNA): TGTGCCTGGGACAAATCGCCGACAGGAAGGTTCGAGTACTTC.

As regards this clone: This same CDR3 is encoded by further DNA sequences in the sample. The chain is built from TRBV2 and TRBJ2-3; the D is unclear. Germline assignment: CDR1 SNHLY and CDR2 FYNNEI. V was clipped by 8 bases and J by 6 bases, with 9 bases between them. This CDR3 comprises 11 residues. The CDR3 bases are TGTGCCAGCCGAGGTGTGGATACGCAGTATTTT. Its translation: CASRGVDTQYF. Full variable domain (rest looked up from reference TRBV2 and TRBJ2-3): EPEVTQTPSHQVTQMGQEVILRCVPISNHLYFYWYRQILGQKVEFLVSFYNNEISEKSEIFDDQFSVERPDGSNFTLKIRSTKLEDSAMYFCASRGVDTQYFGPGTRLTVL.

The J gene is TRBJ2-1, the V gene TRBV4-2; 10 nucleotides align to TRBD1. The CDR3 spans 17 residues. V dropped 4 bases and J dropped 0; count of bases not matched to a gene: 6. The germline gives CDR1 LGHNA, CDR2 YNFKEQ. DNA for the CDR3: TGTGCCAGCAGCCCCGCGGACAGGGGGGACTCCTACAATGAGCAGTTCTTC. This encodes CASSPADRGDSYNEQFF.

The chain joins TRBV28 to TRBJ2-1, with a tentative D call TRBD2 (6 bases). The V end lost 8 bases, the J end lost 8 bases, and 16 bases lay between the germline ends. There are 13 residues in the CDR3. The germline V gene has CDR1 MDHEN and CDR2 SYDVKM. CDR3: CASHLSGIHEQFF. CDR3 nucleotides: TGTGCCAGCCATCTTAGCGGTATCCATGAGCAGTTCTTC.

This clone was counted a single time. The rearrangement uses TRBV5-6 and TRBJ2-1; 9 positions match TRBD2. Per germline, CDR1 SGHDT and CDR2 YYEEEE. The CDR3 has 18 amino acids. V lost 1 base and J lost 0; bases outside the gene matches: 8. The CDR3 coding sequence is TGTGCCAGCAGCTTGAACCAACTAGCGGGCAGCTCCTACAATGAGCAGTTCTTC. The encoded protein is CASSLNQLAGSSYNEQFF.

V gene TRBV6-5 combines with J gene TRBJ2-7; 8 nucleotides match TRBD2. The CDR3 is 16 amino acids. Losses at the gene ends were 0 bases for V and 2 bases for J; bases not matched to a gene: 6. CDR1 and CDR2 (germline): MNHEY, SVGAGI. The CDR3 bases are TGTGCCAGCAGTTACTCGCTACAGCGGGAGACCTACGAGCAGTACTTC. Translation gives CASSYSLQRETYEQYF.

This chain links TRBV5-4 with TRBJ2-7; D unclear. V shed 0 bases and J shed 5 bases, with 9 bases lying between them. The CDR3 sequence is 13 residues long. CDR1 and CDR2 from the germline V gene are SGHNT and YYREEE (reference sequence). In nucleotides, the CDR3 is TGTGCCAGCAGCTTGGGGCTAGTCAACGAGCAGTACTTC. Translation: CASSLGLVNEQYF.

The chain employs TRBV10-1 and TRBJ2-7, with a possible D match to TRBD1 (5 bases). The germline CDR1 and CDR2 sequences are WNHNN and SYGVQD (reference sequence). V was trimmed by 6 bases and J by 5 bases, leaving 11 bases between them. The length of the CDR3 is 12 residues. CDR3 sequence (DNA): TGCGCCAGCAGCTGGGGCAGTAACGAGCAGTACTTC. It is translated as CASSWGSNEQYF.

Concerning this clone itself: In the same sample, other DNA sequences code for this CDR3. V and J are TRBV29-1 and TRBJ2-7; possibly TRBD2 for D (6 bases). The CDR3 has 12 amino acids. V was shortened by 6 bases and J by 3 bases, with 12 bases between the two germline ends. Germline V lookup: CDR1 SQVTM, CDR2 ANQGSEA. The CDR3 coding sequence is TGCAGCGTCAGGACGGGGGACTACGAGCAGTACTTC. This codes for CSVRTGDYEQYF.

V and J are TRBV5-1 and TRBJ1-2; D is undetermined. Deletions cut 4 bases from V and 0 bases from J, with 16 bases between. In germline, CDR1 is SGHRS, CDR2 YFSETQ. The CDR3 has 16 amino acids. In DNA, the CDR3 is TGCGCCAGCAGCCTCGGGAGGAGCCTAGCTAACTATGGCTACACCTTC. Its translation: CASSLGRSLANYGYTF.

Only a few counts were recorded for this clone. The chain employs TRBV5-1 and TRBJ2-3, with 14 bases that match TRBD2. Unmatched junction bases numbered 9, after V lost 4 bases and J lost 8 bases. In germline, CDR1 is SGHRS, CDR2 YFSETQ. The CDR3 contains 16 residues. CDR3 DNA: TGCGCCAGCAGCACCGGGACTAGCGGGAGTTGGGTTACGCAGTATTTT. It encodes CASSTGTSGSWVTQYF.

The CDR3, as DNA: TGTGCCAGCAGTTTACTCGGGGGGGAAGCCCCCTACGAGCAGTACTTC. It is translated as CASSLLGGEAPYEQYF. The chain recombines TRBV27 with TRBJ2-5, with 8 bases aligning to TRBD2. The J call is doubtful: the DNA matches TRBJ2-7 better. Germline V lookup: CDR1 MNHEY, CDR2 SMNVEV (reference sequence). The CDR3 has 16 residues.